The subject of this entry is one T cell receptor beta chain. The antigen it binds to is not known. Base-call qualities are not available, and no considerably larger clone is one nucleotide away. The germline V gene yields MNHEY for CDR1 and SVGAGI for CDR2. V and J lose 7 bases and 1 base, and a span of 13 bases separates them. Including cysteine and phenylalanine, the CDR3 has 14 amino acids. The only DNA kept is the CDR3, 42 bases in frame from the first base. The source of the sample is a study of blood T cell repertoires in COVID-19 (dated by TCRdb to about 2020). For context, the study as a whole: The collaborator samples originated in the United States, Italy and Spain and spanned the acute and convalescent phases of COVID-19. The material from the prospective study consisted of cDNA or gDNA derived from T cells, B-cell-depleted T cells, or PBMCs. Subjects who had been exposed to COVID-19, were actively infected with it, or had recovered from it provided the deeply sampled blood TCRbeta repertoires that made up the dataset. The repertoires were made available in a free public database intended to serve as a resource for research on the immune response to SARS-CoV-2. Samples were obtained from the ongoing ImmuneRACE study (first 160 participants) and from 1,254 subjects provided by 6 global collaborators. Sample metadata almost always included a de-identified subject ID, COVID-19 status, age in years and sex. HLA class I and class II types, where available, came from metadata supplied by the sample provider rather than from assay-based typing.

A second Seattle source provided samples from volunteer blood donors who had recovered from COVID-19. Whole blood was collected in K2EDTA tubes by collaborating institutions according to the institutions' own protocols. For TCRbeta analysis, collaborator samples were shipped as frozen whole blood, as isolated PBMCs, or as DNA extracted from either sample type. The immunoSEQ Assay, a bias-controlled multiplex PCR, was used to amplify TCRbeta CDR3 regions from genomic DNA. Regarding the original processing steps: Within the assay, amplification of reference gene primers was used to estimate how many nucleated cells each sample contained. To quantify the absolute abundance of each unique TCRbeta CDR3 rearrangement, sequence reads were collapsed and filtered. Productive Simpson clonality was computed per sample as the square root of Simpson's diversity index over productive rearrangements. TCRdb obtained this table from immuneACCESS and retained in-frame rearrangements with V and J assigned. These tables miss some clones; where compared with another copy, unresolved V genes account for less than half of the shortfall, and the remainder is unexplained. The V and J calls and the clone size are those of that table, but D and trimming were determined from the DNA. Within this sample are roughly 200,000 clones, with about 88% of them counted one time only. About 6.8% of the sample comes from the top ten.

Broad study findings and their caveats: The quantity of clinical and demographic metadata differed by source and by participant and was supplied without curation.

In this chain, TRBV6-5 is recombined with TRBJ1-1; a confident D gene designation cannot be given. Sequenced input: peripheral blood. The receptor's source is a woman aged 40 to 50 who had recovered from COVID-19. The CDR3 corresponds to CASTINRENTEAFF. In nucleotide form, the sequence is TGTGCCAGCACCATAAACCGGGAGAACACTGAAGCTTTCTTT.